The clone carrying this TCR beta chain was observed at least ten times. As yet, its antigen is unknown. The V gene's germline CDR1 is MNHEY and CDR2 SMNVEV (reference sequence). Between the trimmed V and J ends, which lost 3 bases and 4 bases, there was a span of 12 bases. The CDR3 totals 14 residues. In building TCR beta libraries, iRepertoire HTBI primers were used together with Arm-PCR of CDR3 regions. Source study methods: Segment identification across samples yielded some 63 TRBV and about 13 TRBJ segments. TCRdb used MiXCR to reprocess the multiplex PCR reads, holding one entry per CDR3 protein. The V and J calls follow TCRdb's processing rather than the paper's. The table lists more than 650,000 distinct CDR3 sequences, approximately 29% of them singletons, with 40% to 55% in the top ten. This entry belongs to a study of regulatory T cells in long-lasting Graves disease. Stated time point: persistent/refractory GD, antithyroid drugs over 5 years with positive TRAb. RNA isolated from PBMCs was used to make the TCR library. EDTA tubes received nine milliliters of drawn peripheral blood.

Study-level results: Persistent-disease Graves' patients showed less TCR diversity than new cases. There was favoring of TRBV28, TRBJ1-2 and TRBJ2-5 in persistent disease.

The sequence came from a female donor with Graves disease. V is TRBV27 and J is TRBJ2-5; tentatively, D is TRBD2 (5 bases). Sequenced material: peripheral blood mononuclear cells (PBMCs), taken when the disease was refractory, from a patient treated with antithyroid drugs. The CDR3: CASSLRVDGETQYF. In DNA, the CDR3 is TGTGCCAGCAGTTTGAGGGTGGACGGAGAGACCCAGTACTTC.